The 28 T cell receptor beta chains presented below share a single source sample, sequenced in a study of T cell responses to AZD1222 COVID-19 vaccine. Sequencing used immunoSEQ multiplex PCR; TCRdb keeps in-frame clones, though not all of them. The sample records roughly 120,000 clones, 87% being singletons. Sequencing was performed on peripheral blood, taken on day 0 of AZD1222 vaccination. The receptors come from an adult in good health.

This clone has only one observation. The rearrangement joins TRBV4-1 to TRBJ2-7, with 8 bases lining up with TRBD2. Germline CDR1 MGHRA, CDR2 YSYEKL. V was clipped by 0 bases and J by 3 bases; unmatched bases: 7. The CDR3 extends over 16 amino acids. CDR3 DNA: TGCGCCAGCAGCCAAGATCCCCCGGGACTAGACTACGAGCAGTACTTC. Residues: CASSQDPPGLDYEQYF.

The chain is built from TRBV28 and TRBJ1-2, with D uncertain. The CDR3 is 14 amino acids. In germline, CDR1 is MDHEN, CDR2 SYDVKM. Trimming removed 4 bases at V and 3 bases at J, with 12 bases between. The CDR3 loop reads CASSSAGPHYGYTF. CDR3 nucleotide sequence: TGTGCCAGCAGTTCCGCCGGGCCTCACTATGGCTACACCTTC.

CDR3 nucleotides: TGTGCCAGCAGTTCCAGTCTAGGATCCTACAATGAGCAGTTCTTC. Encoded protein: CASSSSLGSYNEQFF. The chain links TRBV28 to TRBJ2-1; D is unresolved. Germline CDR1 MDHEN, CDR2 SYDVKM. V lost 4 bases and J lost 1, with 11 bases in between. This CDR3 spans 15 amino acids.

V usage is TRBV3-1 (or the pseudogene TRBV3-2) and J usage is TRBJ1-2, with TRBD1 matching over 8 bases. Germline-derived CDR1 and CDR2 are LGHDT and YNNKEL (reference sequence). There are 12 residues in the CDR3. With 4 bases clipped from V and 6 bases from J, the junction kept 1 base outside the gene matches. The CDR3, as DNA: TGTGCCAGCAGCCCGGGACAGGATGGCTACACCTTC. As protein: CASSPGQDGYTF.

The chain uses TRBV9 and TRBJ2-1; TRBD1 or TRBD2 may be the D gene (6 bases each). Trimming removed 0 bases at V and 5 bases at J, with 15 bases between. The CDR3 consists of 16 residues. CDR1 SGDLS and CDR2 YYNGEE come from the germline V gene. CDR3 in DNA: TGTGCCAGCAGCGTAGCTGGGAATCGGGGGCACAATGAGCAGTTCTTC. It specifies CASSVAGNRGHNEQFF.

J is TRBJ1-3 and V is TRBV7-2; D unclear. The CDR3 length is 13 residues. The V gene's germline CDR1 is SGHTA and CDR2 FQGNSA. V was pared by 3 bases and J by 3 bases, with 6 bases between. This chain's CDR3 is CASSLVGGNTIYF. The CDR3 DNA follows: TGTGCCAGCAGCTTGGTAGGTGGAAACACCATATATTTT.

CDR3 coding DNA: TGTGCCAGCAGTTACTCGATAACGCGGGCCGCTGAAGCTTTCTTT. Residues: CASSYSITRAAEAFF. The chain combines TRBV6-5 with TRBJ1-1, with unresolved D. Between the trimmed V and J ends, which lost 0 bases and 6 bases, there was a span of 14 bases. The CDR3 totals 15 residues. The germline V gene has CDR1 MNHEY and CDR2 SVGAGI.

The CDR3 nucleotides are TGTGCCAGCAGTGACCCCGGGTCGTACAATGAGCAGTTCTTC. This codes for CASSDPGSYNEQFF. The chain links TRBV2 to TRBJ2-1; no clear D. V was cut by 3 bases and J by 4 bases, with 10 bases left in between. The length of the CDR3 is 14 residues. In germline, CDR1 is SNHLY, CDR2 FYNNEI.

This chain connects TRBV3-1 (or the pseudogene TRBV3-2) to TRBJ2-3, with 10 nucleotides matching TRBD2. With 3 bases clipped from V and 1 base from J, the junction kept 7 bases outside the gene matches. The CDR3 is 17 residues long. CDR1 and CDR2 (germline): LGHDT, YNNKEL (reference sequence). CDR3 residues: CASSQSPGTSGTDTQYF. As DNA, the CDR3 is TGTGCCAGCAGCCAGTCCCCCGGGACTAGCGGCACAGATACGCAGTATTTT.

V usage is TRBV27 and J usage is TRBJ2-7; possible D gene TRBD1, 6 bases. The V gene lost 4 bases and the J gene lost 6 bases, with 13 bases spanning the gap. The CDR3 extends over 13 amino acids. CDR1 MNHEY and CDR2 SMNVEV come from the germline V gene (reference sequence). CDR3 in amino acids: CASSSQDRREQYF. CDR3 DNA: TGTGCCAGCAGTTCACAAGACAGGCGCGAGCAGTACTTC.

The CDR3 coding sequence is TGTGCCATCAGTGAGTATCAACAGCTCAATGAGCAGTTCTTC. This translates into CAISEYQQLNEQFF. The rearrangement uses TRBV10-3 and TRBJ2-1; D is unclear. The germline CDR1 and CDR2 sequences are ENHRY and SYGVKD. The V end was cut by 1 base, the J end by 6 bases, with 10 bases between. The length of the CDR3 is 14 residues.

The chain carries TRBV6-5 and TRBJ2-7, with D tentatively TRBD1 (5 bases). Per the germline V gene, CDR1 is MNHEY and CDR2 is SVGAGI. Trimming stripped 6 bases from V and 2 bases from J, with 14 bases between. CDR3 length: 14 amino acids. Written as DNA, the CDR3 is TGTGCCAGCAGACTGACAAGGGGCGCCTACGAGCAGTACTTC. Protein product: CASRLTRGAYEQYF.

The rearrangement links TRBV30 to TRBJ1-1; D uncertain. The germline V and J ends were trimmed by 0 bases and 3 bases, with 14 bases remaining between them. Germline loops: CDR1 GTSNPN, CDR2 SVGIG (reference sequence). The CDR3 totals 15 residues. CDR3 region: CAWSVRLLSDTEAFF. The CDR3 DNA sequence: TGTGCCTGGAGTGTACGACTTTTGAGTGACACTGAAGCTTTCTTT.

J is TRBJ2-1 and V is TRBV15; D is undetermined. Germline V gene lookup returns CDR1 LNHNV and CDR2 YYDKDF (reference sequence). The CDR3 has 14 residues. The V end was cut by 0 bases, the J end by 5 bases, with 8 bases between. The CDR3 DNA sequence: TGTGCCACCAGCAGAGACAGAAAAAACAATGAGCAGTTCTTC. This codes for CATSRDRKNNEQFF.

J is TRBJ2-7 and V is TRBV20-1, with 7 bases fitting TRBD2. This CDR3 comprises 13 residues. V lost 3 bases and J lost 3; bases outside the gene matches: 5. Germline V gene lookup returns CDR1 DFQATT and CDR2 SNEGSKA (reference sequence). The CDR3: CSASKASGYEQYF. The CDR3 region has the DNA TGCAGTGCTAGTAAGGCTAGCGGCTACGAGCAGTACTTC.

The V call is TRBV6-2 or TRBV6-3, the J call TRBJ2-5, with TRBD2 identical over 8 bases. V lost 5 bases, J lost 5 bases, and 4 bases stayed unmatched. This CDR3 is built from 13 residues. Germline lookup yields CDR1 MNHEY and CDR2 SVGEGT. This CDR3 reads CASSSGSWETQYF. The DNA of the CDR3 is TGTGCCAGCAGTAGCGGGAGTTGGGAGACCCAGTACTTC.

J is TRBJ2-3 and V is TRBV4-1; TRBD1 matches 8 bases. The CDR3 covers 16 residues. The junction had 11 bases not matched to a gene; V was cut back by 4 bases and J by 5 bases. Germline assignment: CDR1 MGHRA and CDR2 YSYEKL. As DNA, the CDR3 is TGCGCCAGCAGCCGTCAAAGGGACAGGTCGGGAGATACGCAGTATTTT. Protein sequence: CASSRQRDRSGDTQYF.

The chain carries TRBV7-9 and TRBJ2-2, with D possibly being TRBD1 or TRBD2 (6 bases each). CDR1 and CDR2 from the germline V gene are SEHNR and FQNEAQ (reference sequence). This CDR3 has 12 residues. V shed 10 bases and J shed 5 bases, with 11 bases lying between them. CDR3 nucleotide sequence: TGTGCCAATAGGGGGGCTACCGGGGAGCTGTTTTTT. Protein: CANRGATGELFF.

The rearrangement joins TRBV27 to TRBJ2-7, with 11 positions matching TRBD1. CDR1 is MNHEY and CDR2 is SMNVEV in the germline V gene (reference sequence). The V and J ends lost 5 bases and 4 bases, in that order; junction bases with no gene match: 7. The CDR3 extends over 15 amino acids. The CDR3 DNA reads TGTGCCAGCAGTCTGGGGACAGGGGGTTGGTACGAGCAGTACTTC. Its protein product is CASSLGTGGWYEQYF.

CDR3 protein: CASSPYRSHTGELFF. The CDR3 nucleotides are TGTGCCAGCTCACCATACCGGTCACACACCGGGGAGCTGTTTTTT. V is TRBV18 and J is TRBJ2-2; D is undetermined. Germline V lookup: CDR1 KGHSH, CDR2 LQKENI. The CDR3 has 15 amino acids. The V end lost 2 bases, the J end lost 3 bases, and 10 bases lay between the germline ends.

J is TRBJ2-7 and V is TRBV24-1; the match to TRBD1 covers 9 bases. V lost 4 bases to trimming and J lost 4 bases; unmatched junction nucleotides: 4. There are 14 residues in the CDR3. Germline V gives CDR1 KGHDR, CDR2 SFDVKD. CDR3: CATSDRDRVYEQYF. DNA of the CDR3: TGTGCCACCAGTGACCGGGACAGGGTATACGAGCAGTACTTC.

This clone was counted once. The V gene is TRBV5-4, the J gene TRBJ2-1; a weak D match, TRBD2 (6 bases). CDR1 SGHNT and CDR2 YYREEE come from the germline V gene (reference sequence). Trimming stripped 2 bases from V and 4 bases from J, with 10 bases between. This CDR3 has 14 amino acids. This chain's CDR3 is CASSFGGGYNEQFF. Here the CDR3 DNA reads TGTGCCAGCAGCTTCGGTGGGGGGTACAATGAGCAGTTCTTC.

This chain uses TRBV28 with TRBJ1-6, with 7 bases aligning to TRBD1. The V segment lost 6 bases and the J segment 14 bases; nucleotides outside the gene matches: 13. CDR3 size: 14 residues. Germline V gives CDR1 MDHEN, CDR2 SYDVKM. CDR3 protein: CASSQGQLLGALHF. The CDR3 DNA sequence: TGTGCCAGCAGCCAGGGACAGCTCTTGGGGGCCCTCCACTTT.

The V gene is TRBV28, the J gene TRBJ1-3; D not resolved. The CDR3 is made up of 16 amino acids. Germline V gene data show CDR1 as MDHEN and CDR2 as SYDVKM. V was pared by 5 bases and J by 3 bases, with 17 bases between. The CDR3 protein is CASSLYGKEVGNTIYF. The CDR3 coding sequence is TGTGCCAGCAGTCTATACGGGAAGGAGGTTGGAAACACCATATATTTT.

The V and J genes are TRBV6-6 and TRBJ2-1; 12 nucleotides match TRBD2. Germline values: CDR1 MNHNY, CDR2 SVGAGI (reference sequence). The J segment lost 11 bases and the V segment lost 10 bases, leaving 9 bases of the junction unmatched. This CDR3 has 13 amino acids. The CDR3 DNA reads as TGTGCCACCATACTAGCGGGAGGAAATCAGCAGTTCTTC. Amino acids: CATILAGGNQQFF.

V and J are TRBV13 and TRBJ1-2, with D possibly matching TRBD1 (5 bases). The V gene's germline CDR1 is PRHDT and CDR2 FYEKMQ (reference sequence). The CDR3 sequence is 15 residues long. Trimming left V 6 bases short and J 8 bases short, with 22 bases between. The CDR3 sequence is CASSLRSGRVGGYTF. The CDR3 coding sequence is TGTGCCAGCAGTTTACGATCGGGACGGGTGGGAGGCTACACCTTC.

This clone occurred a few times. This rearrangement joins TRBV4-2 to TRBJ1-2; D is unclear. V lost 4 bases, J lost 8 bases, and 11 bases lay in between. This CDR3 spans 12 amino acids. Looked up from germline, CDR1 is LGHNA and CDR2 is YNFKEQ. The CDR3 reads CASSPGTGGYTF. The CDR3 DNA sequence: TGTGCCAGCAGCCCCGGTACGGGCGGCTACACCTTC.

V and J are TRBV9 and TRBJ1-2; D may be TRBD1 (5 bases). CDR3 size: 15 residues. V was shortened by 4 bases and J by 0 bases, with 13 bases between the two germline ends. The germline V gene has CDR1 SGDLS and CDR2 YYNGEE. The CDR3 sequence: CASSPRDGSNYGYTF. The CDR3 DNA follows: TGTGCCAGCAGCCCTAGGGACGGATCTAACTATGGCTACACCTTC. The full variable domain, with the rest looked up from reference TRBV9 and TRBJ1-2, is DSGVTQTPKHLITATGQRVTLRCSPRSGDLSVYWYQQSLDQGLQFLIQYYNGEERAKGNILERFSAQQFPDLHSELNLSSLELGDSALYFCASSPRDGSNYGYTFGSGTRLTVV.